Listed below are T cell receptor beta chains from one sample, sequenced in a study of blood T cells in healthy people across ages. TCRdb reanalysed the 5' RACE reads using MiXCR and keeps one entry per CDR3 protein. The table records some 930,000 distinct CDR3 sequences, roughly 28% of them present only once. These data were also reused for a study on T cells of mothers and their children.

Sequencing was performed on blood. Source of these receptors: a woman aged 40 to 50 in good health. Each CDR3 is given with its conserved first and last residue. Fields, in order: CDR3 length, V gene, clone size, D gene, J gene, CDR3 protein, CDR3 DNA. A D gene is named only where the DNA matches it firmly. Size tells how often a clone was seen (once, few, many) or the class of an expanded clone, and some rows leave it out.

15	TRBV28	few	TRBD1	TRBJ1-2	CASSPWTGRPYGYTF	TGTGCCAGCAGTCCGTGGACAGGGAGGCCCTATGGCTACACCTTC
15	TRBV4-1	-	-	TRBJ2-5	CASSQDPEYQETQYF	TGCGCCAGCAGCCAAGACCCGGAGTACCAAGAGACCCAGTACTTC
13	TRBV29-1	once	-	TRBJ1-1	CSVDGDLNTEAFF	TGCAGCGTTGATGGGGACCTGAACACTGAAGCTTTCTTT
13	TRBV20-1	few	-	TRBJ2-7	CSAHPGQSYEQYF	TGCAGTGCGCACCCAGGGCAGTCCTACGAGCAGTACTTC
14	TRBV7-9	many	-	TRBJ2-4	CASSSPEAKNIQYF	TGTGCCAGCAGCTCCCCCGAGGCCAAAAACATTCAGTACTTC
14	TRBV9	few	-	TRBJ2-1	CASSVDGVYNEQFF	TGTGCCAGCAGCGTAGACGGAGTATACAATGAGCAGTTCTTC
14	TRBV6-5	-	-	TRBJ1-5	CASSRQGGDQPQHF	TGTGCCAGCAGTAGACAAGGTGGGGATCAGCCCCAGCATTTT
13	TRBV6-5	many	-	TRBJ2-1	CASSYGTSNEQFF	TGTGCCAGCAGTTACGGGACGAGCAATGAGCAGTTCTTC
14	TRBV18	-	-	TRBJ2-7	CASSPFGSSYEQYF	TGTGCCAGCTCACCATTCGGTAGCAGCTACGAGCAGTACTTC
13	TRBV18	few	-	TRBJ2-7	CASSSLDVTEQYF	TGTGCCAGCTCATCGTTGGACGTTACCGAGCAGTACTTC
15	TRBV29-1	few	TRBD1	TRBJ1-1	CSVRTTGGRNTEAFF	TGCAGCGTCCGGACTACAGGGGGGAGGAACACTGAAGCTTTCTTT
15	TRBV3-1	-	TRBD1	TRBJ2-5	CASSPQGDSMETQYF	TGTGCCAGCAGCCCCCAGGGGGATAGTATGGAGACCCAGTACTTC
15	TRBV27	-	TRBD2	TRBJ2-1	CAGSLQRGGYNEQFF	TGTGCCGGCAGTCTCCAGCGGGGGGGTTACAATGAGCAGTTCTTC
19	TRBV5-6	many	-	TRBJ2-4	CASSNLAPSLQTAKNIQYF	TGTGCCAGCAGCAATTTGGCTCCGTCTCTGCAGACGGCCAAAAACATTCAGTACTTC
13	TRBV30	few	-	TRBJ1-5	CAWSTIGNQPQHF	TGTGCCTGGAGTACGATAGGCAATCAGCCCCAGCATTTT
14	TRBV20-1	few	TRBD1	TRBJ2-1	CSARESGTGNEQFF	TGCAGTGCTAGAGAGTCCGGGACAGGCAATGAGCAGTTCTTC
14	TRBV6-2/TRBV6-3	-	-	TRBJ2-3	CASSYSAATDPQYF	TGTGCCAGCAGTTACTCGGCGGCTACCGATCCGCAGTATTTT